The T cell receptor (beta chain) described here comes from a study of blood T cell repertoires in COVID-19. Study summary: Material from acute and convalescent COVID-19 was sourced from the United States, Italy and Spain.

Profiling relied on immunoSEQ multiplex PCR, and the TCRdb table lists in-frame clones only, not all of them. The sample contains 300,000 to 400,000 clones, about 85% of which appear only once. V lost 6 bases to trimming and J lost 5 bases, with 17 bases between them. This CDR3 is 13 amino acids long. Germline values: CDR1 SQVTM, CDR2 ANQGSEA. It was within 2 weeks before study entry that exposed participants met a COVID-19 case. Sequencing input: PBMCs or T cells enriched from blood (not recorded which). This receptor was obtained from a woman in her 30s who had been exposed to COVID-19. This chain connects TRBV29-1 to TRBJ2-7; maybe TRBD2 (7 bases). CDR3 coding DNA: TGCAGCGTGGAACAGGGAGGGTCGGACGAGCAGTACTTC. Amino acid sequence: CSVEQGGSDEQYF.